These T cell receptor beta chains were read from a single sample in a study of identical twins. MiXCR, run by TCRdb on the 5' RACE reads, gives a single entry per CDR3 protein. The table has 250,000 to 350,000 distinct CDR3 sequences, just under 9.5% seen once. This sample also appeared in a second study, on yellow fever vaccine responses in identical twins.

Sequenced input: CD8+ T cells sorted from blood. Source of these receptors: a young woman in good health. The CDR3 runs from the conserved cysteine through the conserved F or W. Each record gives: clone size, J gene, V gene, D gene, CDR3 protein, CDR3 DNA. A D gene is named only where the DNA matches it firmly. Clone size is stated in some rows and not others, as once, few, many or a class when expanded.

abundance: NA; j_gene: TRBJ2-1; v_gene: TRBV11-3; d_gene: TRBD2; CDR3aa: CASSPGAGIGANEQFF; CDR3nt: TGTGCCAGCAGCCCGGGAGCGGGGATTGGAGCCAATGAGCAGTTCTTC
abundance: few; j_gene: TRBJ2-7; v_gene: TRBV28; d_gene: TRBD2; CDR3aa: CASSPSGGAGVFEQYF; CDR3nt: TGTGCCAGCAGTCCCTCCGGGGGAGCGGGAGTTTTCGAGCAGTACTTC
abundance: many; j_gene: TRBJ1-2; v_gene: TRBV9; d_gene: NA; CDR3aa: CASSVVGQASPNYGYTF; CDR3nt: TGTGCCAGCAGCGTCGTCGGGCAGGCCTCCCCAAACTATGGCTACACCTTC
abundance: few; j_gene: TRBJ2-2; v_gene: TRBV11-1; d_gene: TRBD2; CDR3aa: CASSLVPAGGPGDGELFF; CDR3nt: TGTGCCAGCAGCTTAGTCCCAGCGGGAGGGCCTGGAGACGGGGAGCTGTTTTTT
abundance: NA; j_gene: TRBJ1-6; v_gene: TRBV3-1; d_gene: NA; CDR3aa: CASSQDGQQGPLHF; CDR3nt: TGTGCCAGCAGCCAAGATGGGCAGCAAGGACCCCTCCACTTT
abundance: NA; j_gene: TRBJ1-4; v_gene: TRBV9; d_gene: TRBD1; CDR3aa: CASSVTPPGQGQEKLFF; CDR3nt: TGTGCCAGCAGCGTGACCCCCCCCGGACAGGGACAGGAAAAACTGTTTTTT
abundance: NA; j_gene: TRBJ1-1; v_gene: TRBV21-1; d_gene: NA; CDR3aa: CASRKEVGGHTEAFF; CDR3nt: TGTGCCAGCAGAAAAGAGGTAGGGGGGCACACTGAAGCTTTCTTT
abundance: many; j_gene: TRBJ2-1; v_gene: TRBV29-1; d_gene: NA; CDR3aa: CSVDKGSSYNEQFF; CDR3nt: TGCAGCGTTGACAAAGGGAGCTCCTACAATGAGCAGTTCTTC
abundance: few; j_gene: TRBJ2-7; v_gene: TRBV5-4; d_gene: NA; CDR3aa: CASSFGTADYEQYF; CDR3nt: TGTGCCAGCAGCTTCGGGACTGCAGACTACGAGCAGTACTTC
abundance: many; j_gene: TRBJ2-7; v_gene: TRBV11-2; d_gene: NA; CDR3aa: CASSPDSVYEQYF; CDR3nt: TGTGCCAGCAGCCCTGACAGCGTCTACGAGCAGTACTTC
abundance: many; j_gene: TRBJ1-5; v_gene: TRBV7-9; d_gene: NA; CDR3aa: CASSSRDGQPQHF; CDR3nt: TGTGCCAGCAGCTCCCGAGATGGTCAGCCCCAGCATTTT
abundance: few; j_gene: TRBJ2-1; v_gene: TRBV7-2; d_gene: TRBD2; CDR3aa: CASSSSGWRDEQFF; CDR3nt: TGTGCCAGCAGTTCTAGCGGGTGGAGGGATGAGCAGTTCTTC
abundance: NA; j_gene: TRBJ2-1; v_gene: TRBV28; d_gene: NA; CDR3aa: CASSTRAPGEQFF; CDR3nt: TGTGCCAGCAGTACGCGGGCGCCGGGTGAGCAGTTCTTC
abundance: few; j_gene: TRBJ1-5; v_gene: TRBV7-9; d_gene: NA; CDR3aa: CASSLAGHSNQPQHF; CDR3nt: TGTGCCAGCAGCTTAGCAGGGCATAGCAATCAGCCCCAGCATTTT
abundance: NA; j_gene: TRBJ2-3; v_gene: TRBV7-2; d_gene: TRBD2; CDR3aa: CASSLVPRKTSGRADTQYF; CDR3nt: TGTGCCAGCAGCTTAGTGCCCCGGAAGACTAGCGGGAGGGCTGATACGCAGTATTTT
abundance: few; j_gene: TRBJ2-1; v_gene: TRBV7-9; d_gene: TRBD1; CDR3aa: CASSFLDRVGNEQFF; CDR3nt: TGTGCCAGCAGCTTCCTTGACAGGGTAGGCAATGAGCAGTTCTTC
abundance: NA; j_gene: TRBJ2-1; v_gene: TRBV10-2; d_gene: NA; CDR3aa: CASSAERAGYNEQFF; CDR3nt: TGCGCCAGCAGTGCAGAGCGGGCCGGGTACAATGAGCAGTTCTTC
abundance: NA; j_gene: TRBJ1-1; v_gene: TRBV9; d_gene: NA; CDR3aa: CASSGRGGNTEAFF; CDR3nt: TGTGCCAGCAGCGGGAGGGGGGGAAACACTGAAGCTTTCTTT
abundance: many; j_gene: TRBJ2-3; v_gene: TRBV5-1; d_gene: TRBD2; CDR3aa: CASSPGLAGHPTDTQYF; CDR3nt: TGCGCCAGCAGCCCAGGACTAGCGGGACATCCCACAGATACGCAGTATTTT
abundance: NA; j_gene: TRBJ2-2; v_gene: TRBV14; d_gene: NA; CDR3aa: CASSQVSGPNTGELFF; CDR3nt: TGTGCCAGCAGCCAAGTCTCCGGCCCGAACACCGGGGAGCTGTTTTTT
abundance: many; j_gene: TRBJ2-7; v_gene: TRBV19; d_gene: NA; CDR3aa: CASRGVYSYEQYF; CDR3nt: TGTGCCAGTAGAGGCGTGTACTCCTACGAGCAGTACTTC
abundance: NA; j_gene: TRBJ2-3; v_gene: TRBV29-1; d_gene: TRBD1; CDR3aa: CSVERGLERGPTSTDTQYF; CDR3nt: TGCAGCGTTGAAAGGGGTTTAGAGAGGGGGCCCACTAGCACAGATACGCAGTATTTT
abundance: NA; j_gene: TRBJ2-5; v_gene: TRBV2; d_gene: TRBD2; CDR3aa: CAGTSGEAETQYF; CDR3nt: TGTGCCGGGACTAGCGGGGAAGCAGAGACCCAGTACTTC
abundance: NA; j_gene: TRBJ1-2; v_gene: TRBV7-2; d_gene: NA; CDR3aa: CASSLVEVEAGNYGYTF; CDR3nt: TGTGCCAGCAGCTTAGTGGAGGTTGAGGCAGGGAACTATGGCTACACCTTC
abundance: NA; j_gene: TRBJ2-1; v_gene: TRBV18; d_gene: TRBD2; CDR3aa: CASSPSPVAGAMDEQFF; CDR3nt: TGTGCCAGCTCACCATCTCCGGTGGCGGGAGCTATGGATGAGCAGTTCTTC